These T cell receptor beta chains were read from a single sample in a study of human T cells and chemical hapten exposure. TCRdb re-derived calls from the RACE reads in MiXCR, one entry per CDR3 protein. Altogether some 90,000 distinct CDR3 sequences are present, approximately 10% being singletons, with the ten largest covering 1% to 1.2%. Specimen: whole blood, collected in connection with sensitization to the hapten diphenylcyclopropenone (DPC). These receptors all come from a woman in her 30s with alopecia areata. Some clones in this sample may be carry-over from other donors' samples. Both conserved end residues are part of each CDR3. Each record gives: J gene, V gene, clone size, D gene, CDR3 protein, CDR3 DNA. The D gene is left open where the match is weak. The size of a clone is reported for some rows only, either as once, few or many, or as a class for expanded clones.

TRBJ2-2 | TRBV5-1 | NA | TRBD1 | CASSPGQVMEELFF | TGCGCCAGCAGCCCAGGACAGGTCATGGAGGAGCTGTTTTTT
TRBJ2-7 | TRBV28 | NA | TRBD2 | CASRVSGGSYEQYF | TGTGCCAGCAGAGTTAGCGGGGGCTCCTACGAGCAGTACTTC
TRBJ1-4 | TRBV6-1 | few | NA | CATCTGSSEKLFF | TGTGCCACCTGTACAGGGTCTAGTGAAAAACTGTTTTTT
TRBJ2-3 | TRBV12-3/TRBV12-4 | few | TRBD2 | CASRPGLAGDGTQYF | TGTGCCAGCAGACCTGGACTAGCGGGAGATGGTACGCAGTATTTT
TRBJ1-4 | TRBV2 | NA | TRBD1 | CASSRTGTGRDWHEKLFF | TGTGCCAGCAGTAGAACCGGGACAGGGCGGGATTGGCATGAAAAACTGTTTTTT
TRBJ1-5 | TRBV3-1 | NA | NA | CASSQAWGNQPQHF | TGTGCCAGCAGCCAAGCTTGGGGGAATCAGCCCCAGCATTTT
TRBJ2-5 | TRBV24-1 | few | TRBD2 | CATSDPLAGGPETQYF | TGTGCCACCAGTGACCCACTAGCGGGAGGGCCCGAGACCCAGTACTTC
TRBJ2-3 | TRBV10-3 | NA | TRBD1 | CVASSGTGAGSTDTQYF | TGTGTCGCCTCATCCGGGACAGGGGCTGGCAGCACAGATACGCAGTATTTT
TRBJ2-7 | TRBV9 | NA | NA | CASSVSAGASYEQYF | TGTGCCAGCAGCGTATCCGCGGGGGCCTCCTACGAGCAGTACTTC
TRBJ2-3 | TRBV5-1 | NA | NA | CASGGSATDTQYF | TGCGCCAGCGGCGGATCTGCCACAGATACGCAGTATTTT
TRBJ2-1 | TRBV4-1 | NA | TRBD1 | CASSQDTGTGGPSSYNEQFF | TGCGCCAGCAGCCAAGATACAGGGACAGGGGGCCCAAGCTCCTACAATGAGCAGTTCTTC
TRBJ2-3 | TRBV11-2 | few | NA | CASTPQDTQYF | TGTGCCAGCACCCCACAAGATACGCAGTATTTT
TRBJ1-1 | TRBV6-5 | NA | NA | CASSYGQGPGTFF | TGTGCCAGCAGTTACGGTCAGGGTCCTGGAACTTTCTTT
TRBJ2-2 | TRBV29-1 | many | NA | CSVELINTGELFF | TGCAGCGTTGAACTAATCAACACCGGGGAGCTGTTTTTT
TRBJ2-1 | TRBV6-6 | NA | NA | CASSYSMWKEQFF | TGTGCCAGCAGTTACTCGATGTGGAAGGAGCAGTTCTTC
TRBJ2-3 | TRBV28 | NA | NA | CASSLDGIDTQYF | TGTGCCAGCAGTTTAGATGGGATAGATACGCAGTATTTT
TRBJ2-7 | TRBV4-3 | NA | NA | CASSQGSMDHSYEQYF | TGCGCCAGCAGCCAAGGGAGTATGGACCACTCCTACGAGCAGTACTTC
TRBJ1-2 | TRBV9 | few | NA | CASKGSGADGYTF | TGTGCCAGCAAAGGGTCGGGGGCCGATGGCTACACCTTC
TRBJ2-3 | TRBV20-1 | NA | NA | CSARPGPPLDTDTQYF | TGCAGTGCTAGACCCGGACCCCCCCTAGACACAGATACGCAGTATTTT
TRBJ1-4 | TRBV28 | many | NA | CASSNDLNPEKLFF | TGTGCCAGCAGCAATGACCTTAACCCTGAAAAACTGTTTTTT
TRBJ2-7 | TRBV25-1 | NA | NA | CASSGSYRSHGYEQYF | TGTGCCAGCAGTGGTTCCTACCGGAGCCACGGCTACGAGCAGTACTTC
TRBJ1-5 | TRBV7-9 | many | TRBD1 | CASSLTGVGQPQHF | TGTGCCAGCAGCTTGACAGGGGTCGGGCAGCCCCAGCATTTT
TRBJ2-3 | TRBV7-9 | NA | TRBD2 | CASSFGPSGVTDTQYF | TGTGCCAGCAGCTTCGGTCCTAGCGGGGTCACAGATACGCAGTATTTT
TRBJ1-6 | TRBV28 | many | NA | CASTIRRRRANSPLHF | TGTGCCAGCACCATCAGGAGACGCAGGGCGAATTCACCCCTCCACTTT
TRBJ2-4 | TRBV12-3/TRBV12-4 | few | NA | CASRGTPGRIQYF | TGTGCCAGCAGGGGGACCCCGGGGCGCATTCAGTACTTC